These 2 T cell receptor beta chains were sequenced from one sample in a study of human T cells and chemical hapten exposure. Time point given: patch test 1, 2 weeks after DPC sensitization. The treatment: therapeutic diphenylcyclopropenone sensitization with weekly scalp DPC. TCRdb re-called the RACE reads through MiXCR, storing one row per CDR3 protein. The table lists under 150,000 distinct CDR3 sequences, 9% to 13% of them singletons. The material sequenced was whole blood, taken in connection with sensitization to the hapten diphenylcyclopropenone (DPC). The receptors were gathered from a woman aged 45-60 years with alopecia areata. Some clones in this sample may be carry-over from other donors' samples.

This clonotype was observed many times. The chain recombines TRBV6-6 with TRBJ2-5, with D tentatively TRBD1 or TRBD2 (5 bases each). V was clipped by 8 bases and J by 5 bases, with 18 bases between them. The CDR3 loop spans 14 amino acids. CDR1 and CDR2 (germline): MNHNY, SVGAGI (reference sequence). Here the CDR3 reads CASSAGTGWETQYF. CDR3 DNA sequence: TGTGCCAGCTCCGCTGGGACGGGATGGGAGACCCAGTACTTC.

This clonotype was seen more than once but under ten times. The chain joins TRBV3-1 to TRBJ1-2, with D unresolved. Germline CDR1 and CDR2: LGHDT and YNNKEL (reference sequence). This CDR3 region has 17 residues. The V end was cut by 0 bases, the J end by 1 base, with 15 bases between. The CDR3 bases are TGTGCCAGCAGCCAAGATGTTGTCGGAAACGATAACTATGGCTACACCTTC. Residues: CASSQDVVGNDNYGYTF.